The 13 T cell receptor beta chains in this list originate from one sample, sequenced in a study of OX40 agonist ivuxolimab in advanced cancers. The assay was immunoSEQ multiplex PCR, and TCRdb's table has in-frame clones only and misses some. Of under 55,000 clones listed, 86% are singletons. The sample in question was CD4+ or CD8+ T cells sorted from blood, obtained in a trial of the OX40 agonist ivuxolimab. These receptor sequences come from an adult with an advanced solid tumor such as melanoma, head and neck, liver or kidney cancer.

The V and J genes are TRBV6-1 and TRBJ1-1; 9 bases line up with TRBD1. Germline V gene lookup returns CDR1 MNHNS and CDR2 SASEGT. CDR3 length: 13 residues. J lost 5 bases, V lost 6 bases, and 4 bases had no gene match. CDR3 sequence reads: CASSDRGGTEAFF. CDR3 DNA: TGTGCCAGCAGCGACAGGGGGGGAACTGAAGCTTTCTTT.

This sequence joins TRBV9 and TRBJ2-5, with 8 bases matching TRBD2. Losses at the gene ends were 1 base for V and 5 bases for J; bases not matched to a gene: 10. CDR3 length: 16 amino acids. Germline CDR1 is SGDLS and CDR2 is YYNGEE. The CDR3 bases are TGTGCCAGCAGCGTACGTGGGGCGGGGGGCGATGAGACCCAGTACTTC. Amino acids: CASSVRGAGGDETQYF.

The J gene is TRBJ2-1, the V gene TRBV10-3; D not resolved. The CDR3 spans 15 residues. Germline values: CDR1 ENHRY, CDR2 SYGVKD. Deletions cut 0 bases from V and 2 bases from J, with 8 bases between. The CDR3 loop reads CAISESLSAYNEQFF. CDR3 nucleotide sequence: TGTGCCATCAGTGAGTCGTTGTCTGCCTACAATGAGCAGTTCTTC.

CDR3 in DNA: TGTGCCAGTAGTATAGTCGGGGTTCATAACTATGGCTACACCTTC. Its protein product is CASSIVGVHNYGYTF. The chain carries TRBV19 and TRBJ1-2; no reliable D call. Germline-derived CDR1 and CDR2 are LNHDA and SQIVND (reference sequence). This CDR3 has 15 amino acids. Trimming cost V 1 base and J 1 base, with 10 bases left between them.

The V gene is TRBV15, the J gene TRBJ1-1; perhaps TRBD1 as D (6 bases). Germline loops: CDR1 LNHNV, CDR2 YYDKDF (reference sequence). Trimming stripped 4 bases from V and 1 base from J, with 7 bases between. This CDR3 spans 13 amino acids. DNA for the CDR3: TGTGCCACCAGCACCAGGGGGAACACTGAAGCTTTCTTT. It is translated as CATSTRGNTEAFF.

This rearrangement joins TRBV6-4 to TRBJ1-2, with 7 positions matching TRBD1. This CDR3 comprises 14 residues. CDR1 and CDR2 (germline): MRHNA, SNTAGT. Trimming cost V 0 bases and J 6 bases; bases outside gene matches: 4. The CDR3 here is CASSDSGTANGYTF. CDR3 bases: TGTGCCAGCAGTGACTCGGGGACAGCCAATGGCTACACCTTC.

The chain uses TRBV2 and TRBJ2-7, with 8 bases matching TRBD1. The length of the CDR3 is 11 residues. In germline, CDR1 is SNHLY, CDR2 FYNNEI. Trimming took 9 bases from V and 3 from J; bases not matched to a gene: 1. CDR3 sequence reads: CASGTGYEQYF. CDR3 nucleotides: TGTGCCAGTGGGACAGGCTACGAGCAGTACTTC.

The CDR3 DNA sequence: TGTGCCAGTAGTATAGGGGCCGGGCTCATGAACACTGAAGCTTTCTTT. It encodes CASSIGAGLMNTEAFF. This chain joins TRBV19 and TRBJ1-1, with D unclear. V dropped 1 base and J dropped 0 bases, with 12 bases sitting between them. In germline, CDR1 is LNHDA, CDR2 SQIVND (reference sequence). This CDR3 contains 16 residues.

This sequence joins TRBV28 and TRBJ2-1; no reliable D call. The CDR3 extends over 12 amino acids. The ends were cut back, 6 bases at V and 12 bases at J, with 15 bases in the middle. CDR1 is MDHEN, CDR2 SYDVKM, per germline. CDR3 residues: CASRAAPPGQFF. The CDR3 DNA follows: TGTGCCAGCAGAGCCGCCCCACCCGGGCAGTTCTTC.

V usage is TRBV28 and J usage is TRBJ2-7; no reliable D call. The CDR3 runs 13 residues. V was trimmed by 6 bases and J by 3 bases, leaving 12 bases between them. Germline loops: CDR1 MDHEN, CDR2 SYDVKM. CDR3 in amino acids: CASSTDGNYEQYF. The CDR3 DNA is TGTGCCAGCAGCACCGACGGAAACTACGAGCAGTACTTC.

The V and J genes are TRBV6-6 and TRBJ1-1; unclear D gene. V lost 5 bases to trimming and J lost 0 bases, with 7 bases between them. CDR3 length: 13 amino acids. The germline V gene encodes CDR1 MNHNY and CDR2 SVGAGI (reference sequence). The CDR3 protein is CASSNLLNTEAFF. The CDR3 coding sequence is TGTGCCAGCAGTAATTTACTGAACACTGAAGCTTTCTTT.

The chain combines TRBV5-1 with TRBJ1-3, with D possibly matching TRBD1 (5 bases). The CDR3 covers 15 residues. V shed 7 bases and J shed 7 bases, with 21 bases lying between them. Germline V CDR1 and CDR2: SGHRS, YFSETQ. The CDR3, as DNA: TGCGCCAGCTCCCCCTCCGGCGGGGGAGTCAACACCATATATTTT. Protein product: CASSPSGGGVNTIYF.

The chain combines TRBV27 with TRBJ2-3; 14 bases agree with TRBD2. The CDR3 contains 16 residues. Germline CDR1 MNHEY, CDR2 SMNVEV (reference sequence). The junction had 9 bases not matched to a gene; V was cut back by 8 bases and J by 5 bases. CDR3 DNA: TGTGCCAGCGGAAAGATTGGACTAGCGGGGGGAGATACGCAGTATTTT. Its protein is CASGKIGLAGGDTQYF.